The 4 T cell receptor beta chains below come from one sample, sequenced in a study of neoadjuvant anti-PD-1 for oral cavity cancer. Clones were sequenced by immunoSEQ multiplex PCR, and TCRdb holds only the in-frame ones, with some missing. The table lists some 9,800 clones, 61% of them singletons. The time point denotes: after neoadjuvant nivolumab, at surgical resection. This material consisted of PBMCs, taken after nivolumab (anti-PD-1) treatment. Receptors originate from a person aged 35-79 years with oral cavity squamous cell carcinoma.

This clone has a single count. This sequence joins TRBV6-5 and TRBJ1-1; 8 nucleotides agree with TRBD1. The CDR3 contains 16 residues. Germline V gene sequence: CDR1 MNHEY, CDR2 SVGAGI. V gave up 0 bases and J gave up 4 bases; unmatched junction bases: 7. The chain's CDR3 is CASSYSTRGRGTEAFF. DNA for the CDR3: TGTGCCAGCAGTTACTCTACCAGGGGGCGAGGCACTGAAGCTTTCTTT.

For the CDR3, the DNA is TGTGCCAGCAGCCCACCGGGCCTCACCTACGAGCAGTACTTC. Protein: CASSPPGLTYEQYF. This chain uses TRBV28 with TRBJ2-7; no clear D gene. Looked up from germline, CDR1 is MDHEN and CDR2 is SYDVKM. The CDR3 totals 14 residues. V lost 6 bases and J lost 2, with 14 bases in between. The whole variable domain, remainder taken from reference TRBV28 and TRBJ2-7, is DVKVTQSSRYLVKRTGEKVFLECVQDMDHENMFWYRQDPGLGLRLIYFSYDVKMKEKGDIPEGYSVSREKKERFSLILESASTNQTSMYLCASSPPGLTYEQYFGPGTRLTVT.

The V and J genes are TRBV30 and TRBJ2-1, with 8 bases lining up with TRBD2. The V segment lost 4 bases and the J segment 9 bases; nucleotides outside the gene matches: 14. The CDR3 contains 15 residues. The germline gives CDR1 GTSNPN, CDR2 SVGIG (reference sequence). The CDR3 DNA follows: TGTGCCTGGACCCTTCTTACGGGAGGGAGGAGTGAGCAGTTCTTC. Amino acids: CAWTLLTGGRSEQFF.

CDR3 protein: CASSLWQNQPQHF. DNA of the CDR3: TGTGCCAGCAGTTTATGGCAGAATCAGCCCCAGCATTTT. This chain uses TRBV27 with TRBJ1-5; no definite D call. Trimming stripped 1 base from V and 4 bases from J, with 5 bases between. The CDR3 spans 13 residues. The germline gives CDR1 MNHEY, CDR2 SMNVEV (reference sequence).